This TCR beta chain is drawn from a study of CD8 T cells in ankylosing spondylitis. This clonotype has ten or more counts. Its target is unknown. Study observations and caveats: Among TCR beta sequences, a motif of under ten highly homologous variants appeared characteristic of ankylosing spondylitis blood. Matched ankylosing spondylitis synovial fluid reportedly contained a significantly enriched population of disease-linked clones.

After removal of 3 bases from V and 7 bases from J, the junction contained 10 bases not matched to a gene. CDR1 and CDR2 from the germline V gene are DFQATT and SNEGSKA (reference sequence). The CDR3 extends over 15 amino acids. It was by quantitative 5'-RACE with molecular barcodes that TCR beta libraries were made. MiXCR, run by TCRdb on the 5' RACE reads, gives a single entry per CDR3 protein. Counted here are approximately 500,000 distinct CDR3 sequences, about 13% occurring once; the ten biggest clones make up approximately 7%. The chain has TRBV20-1 and TRBJ2-5; TRBD2 aligns across 11 bases. The sequence derives from a male donor with ankylosing spondylitis. Sequences were obtained from blood, either unsorted or a sorted T cell fraction (not recorded which). CDR3 nucleotides: TGCAGTGCTAGTATGGGACTAGCGGCAAAGGGGACCCAGTACTTC. Translation: CSASMGLAAKGTQYF.